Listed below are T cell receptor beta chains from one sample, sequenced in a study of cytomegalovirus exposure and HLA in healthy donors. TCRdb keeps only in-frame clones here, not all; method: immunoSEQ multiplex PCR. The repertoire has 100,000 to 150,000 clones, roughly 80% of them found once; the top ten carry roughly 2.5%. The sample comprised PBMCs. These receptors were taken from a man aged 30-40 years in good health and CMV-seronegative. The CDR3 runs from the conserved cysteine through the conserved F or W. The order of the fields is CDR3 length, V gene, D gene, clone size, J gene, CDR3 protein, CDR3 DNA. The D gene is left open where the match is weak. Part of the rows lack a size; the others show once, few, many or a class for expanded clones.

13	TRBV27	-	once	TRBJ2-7	CASRGGSSYEQYF	TGTGCCAGCAGAGGAGGGAGCTCCTACGAGCAGTACTTC
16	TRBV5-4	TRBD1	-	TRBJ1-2	CASSKGGTGLSYGYTF	TGTGCCAGCAGTAAAGGGGGGACAGGGCTGAGCTATGGCTACACCTTC
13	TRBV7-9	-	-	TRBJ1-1	CSSFPGGYTEAFF	TGTTCCAGCTTTCCTGGGGGGTACACTGAAGCTTTCTTT
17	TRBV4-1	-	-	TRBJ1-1	CASSQGLARRMNTEAFF	TGCGCCAGCAGCCAAGGGCTAGCCAGACGTATGAACACTGAAGCTTTCTTT
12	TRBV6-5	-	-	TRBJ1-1	CASRKGHGEAFF	TGTGCCAGCAGAAAGGGACACGGCGAGGCTTTCTTT
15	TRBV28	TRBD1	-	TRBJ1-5	CASSTIGQGLRPQHF	TGTGCCAGCAGTACTATTGGACAGGGGTTGAGGCCCCAGCATTTT
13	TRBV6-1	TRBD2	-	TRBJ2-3	CAINGGSTDTQYF	TGTGCCATTAACGGGGGGAGCACAGATACGCAGTATTTT
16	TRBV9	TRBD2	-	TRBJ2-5	CASSVGWTSGRETQYF	TGTGCCAGCAGCGTAGGTTGGACTAGCGGGAGGGAGACCCAGTACTTC
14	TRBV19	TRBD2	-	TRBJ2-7	CASSTWTSGYEQYF	TGTGCCAGTAGTACCTGGACTAGCGGATACGAGCAGTACTTC
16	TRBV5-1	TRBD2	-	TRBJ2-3	CASSLRLAGRTDTQYF	TGCGCCAGCAGCTTGAGGCTAGCGGGTCGCACAGATACGCAGTATTTT
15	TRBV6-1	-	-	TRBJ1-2	CASYGGRRLGGGYTF	TGTGCCTCCTACGGAGGTAGGCGCTTAGGCGGTGGCTACACCTTC
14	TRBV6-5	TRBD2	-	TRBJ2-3	CASSPGLAADTQYF	TGTGCCAGCAGTCCGGGACTAGCCGCAGATACGCAGTATTTT
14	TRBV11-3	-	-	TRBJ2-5	CASSQARQEETQYF	TGTGCCAGCAGCCAAGCCCGACAAGAAGAGACCCAGTACTTC
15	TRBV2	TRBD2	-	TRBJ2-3	CASSGLAGAPDTQYF	TGTGCCAGCAGTGGTCTAGCGGGAGCTCCAGATACGCAGTATTTT
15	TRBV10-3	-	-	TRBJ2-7	CAISESEVYSYEQYF	TGTGCCATCAGTGAGTCGGAGGTGTATTCCTACGAGCAGTACTTC
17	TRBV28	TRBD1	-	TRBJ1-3	CASTPLGQGVIGYTIYF	TGTGCCAGCACCCCTCTGGGACAGGGGGTTATCGGATACACCATATATTTT
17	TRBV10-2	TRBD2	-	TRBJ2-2	CASSVGLAGGPDGELFF	TGCGCCAGCAGTGTCGGACTAGCGGGAGGGCCGGACGGGGAGCTGTTTTTT
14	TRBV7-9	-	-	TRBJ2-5	CASSLAVTAETQYF	TGTGCCAGCAGCTTAGCGGTGACAGCGGAGACCCAGTACTTC
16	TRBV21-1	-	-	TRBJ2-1	CASSKKSGLAVNEQFF	TGTGCCAGCAGCAAAAAATCGGGACTAGCCGTAAATGAGCAGTTCTTC
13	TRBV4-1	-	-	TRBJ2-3	CASSLQGADTQYF	TGCGCCAGCAGCCTGCAGGGCGCAGATACGCAGTATTTT
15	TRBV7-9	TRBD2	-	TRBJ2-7	CASSYRTSGRDEQYF	TGTGCCAGCAGCTATAGGACTAGCGGGAGGGACGAGCAGTACTTC
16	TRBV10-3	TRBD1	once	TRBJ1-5	CAISESKQGAGQPQHF	TGTGCCATCAGTGAGTCGAAACAGGGGGCGGGGCAGCCCCAGCATTTT
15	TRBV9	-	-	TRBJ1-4	CASSVAGVPNEKLFF	TGTGCCAGCAGCGTAGCGGGGGTACCTAATGAAAAACTGTTTTTT
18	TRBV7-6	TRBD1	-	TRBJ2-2	CASTPSMQRTGIAGELFF	TGTGCCAGCACCCCATCTATGCAAAGGACAGGAATAGCCGGGGAGCTGTTTTTT
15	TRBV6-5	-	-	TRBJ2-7	CASSRDKDLYYEQYF	TGTGCCAGCAGCCGGGACAAAGATCTATACTACGAGCAGTACTTC
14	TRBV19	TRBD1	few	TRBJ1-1	CASRDRDYNTEAFF	TGTGCCAGTAGGGACAGGGATTACAACACTGAAGCTTTCTTT
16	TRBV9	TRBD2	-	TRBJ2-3	CASSVWGRADADTQYF	TGTGCCAGCAGCGTGTGGGGGAGGGCCGATGCAGATACGCAGTATTTT
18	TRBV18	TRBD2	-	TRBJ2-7	CASSPPRGTSGSSYEQYF	TGTGCCAGCTCACCCCCCCGGGGGACTAGCGGGAGTTCCTACGAGCAGTACTTC
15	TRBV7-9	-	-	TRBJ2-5	CASSSLRVFQETQYF	TGTGCCAGCAGCTCCTTGAGAGTCTTCCAAGAGACCCAGTACTTC
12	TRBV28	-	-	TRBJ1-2	CASSSGQYGYTF	TGTGCCAGCAGTTCCGGACAATATGGCTACACCTTC
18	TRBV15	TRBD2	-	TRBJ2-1	CATSRLTTGLAGVYEQFF	TGTGCCACCAGCAGACTAACTACGGGACTAGCGGGAGTGTATGAGCAGTTCTTC
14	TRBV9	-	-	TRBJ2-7	CASSRPGDLYEQYF	TGTGCCAGCAGCCGACCGGGGGACCTATACGAGCAGTACTTC
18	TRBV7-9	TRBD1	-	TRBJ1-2	CASSLAFTGDSTNYGYTF	TGTGCCAGCAGCTTAGCGTTTACAGGGGATAGTACTAACTATGGCTACACCTTC
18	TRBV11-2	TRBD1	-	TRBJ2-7	CASSLREQGDTSIREQYF	TGTGCCAGCAGCTTACGGGAACAGGGGGACACCTCCATTCGGGAGCAGTACTTC
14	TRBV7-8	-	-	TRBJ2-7	CASSFGRFSYEQYF	TGTGCCAGCAGCTTCGGCAGGTTTTCTTACGAGCAGTACTTC
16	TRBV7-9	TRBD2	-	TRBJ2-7	CSSSQGLAGVTYEQYF	TGTTCCAGCAGCCAGGGGCTAGCGGGAGTAACCTACGAGCAGTACTTC
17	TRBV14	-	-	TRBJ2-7	CASSHQRGFDYYYEQYF	TGTGCCAGCAGCCACCAGAGAGGCTTCGACTACTACTACGAGCAGTACTTC
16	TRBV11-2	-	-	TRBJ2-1	CASSPIGGSSYNEQFF	TGTGCCAGCAGCCCCATTGGCGGCAGCTCCTACAATGAGCAGTTCTTC
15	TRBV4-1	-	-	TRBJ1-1	CASSQSPAGNTEAFF	TGCGCCAGCAGCCAAAGCCCCGCAGGGAACACTGAAGCTTTCTTT
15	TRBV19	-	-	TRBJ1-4	CASSRTGQLNEKLFF	TGTGCCAGTAGTAGAACAGGGCAGCTTAATGAAAAACTGTTTTTT
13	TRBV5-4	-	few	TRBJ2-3	CASSPEGSDTQYF	TGTGCCAGCAGCCCCGAGGGCTCAGATACGCAGTATTTT